Listed here are 21 T cell receptor beta chains from one sample, sequenced in a study of identical twins (TCRdb year 2016). Libraries were constructed by 5' RACE. TCRdb lists the instrument as Illumina HiSeq 2000. TCRdb redid the processing of the public reads, applying fastp at Q25 and MiXCR, and retained in-frame beta chains. Each record represents a unique CDR3 protein, reported with the most common genes and DNA among its rows. In this sample the table shows a few hundred thousand distinct CDR3 sequences, about 16% of which occur a single time. The leading ten clones occupy nearly 0.45% of the sample. These same records also appear under a second study, on yellow fever vaccine responses in identical twins.

Sequencing was done on a sample of CD4+ T cells sorted from blood. The receptors stem from a woman between 18 and 30 years old in good health.

The V call is TRBV6-1, the J call TRBJ2-1; 9 bases are shared with TRBD2. CDR1 MNHNS and CDR2 SASEGT come from the germline V gene. The V segment lost 6 bases and the J segment 2 bases; nucleotides outside the gene matches: 17. The CDR3 extends over 19 amino acids. The CDR3 DNA sequence: TGTGCCAGCAGCCCCGGAGGTATGAGGATAGCGGGAGCCTACAATGAGCAGTTCTTC. This gives the protein CASSPGGMRIAGAYNEQFF.

This chain joins TRBV18 and TRBJ2-2; D is ambiguous. Germline V gene data show CDR1 as KGHSH and CDR2 as LQKENI. CDR3 size: 16 residues. V lost 2 bases and J lost 7, with 17 bases in between. The CDR3 region is CASSPEASHLDGELFF. The CDR3 DNA reads as TGTGCCAGCTCACCAGAGGCTTCCCACTTGGACGGGGAGCTGTTTTTT. Full variable domain (missing parts from reference TRBV18 and TRBJ2-2): NAGVMQNPRHLVRRRGQEARLRCSPMKGHSHVYWYRQLPEEGLKFMVYLQKENIIDESGMPKERFSAEFPKEGPSILRIQQVVRGDSAAYFCASSPEASHLDGELFFGEGSRLTVL.

This clonotype has just a few counts. V and J are TRBV4-2 and TRBJ1-1; the D gene is possibly TRBD1 (5 bases). The CDR3 is 14 residues long. V dropped 3 bases and J dropped 0 bases, with 8 bases sitting between them. Germline V lookup: CDR1 LGHNA, CDR2 YNFKEQ. CDR3 DNA sequence: TGTGCCAGCAGCCACCCGACAGTGAACACTGAAGCTTTCTTT. Its translation is CASSHPTVNTEAFF.

This clonotype occurred a few times. This chain connects TRBV5-1 to TRBJ2-7; maybe TRBD2 (6 bases). Trimming removed 6 bases from V and 0 bases from J, with 16 bases in between. Per the germline V gene, CDR1 is SGHRS and CDR2 is YFSETQ. This CDR3 comprises 15 residues. CDR3 residues: CASTKSGHSSYEQYF. The CDR3 DNA is TGCGCCAGCACCAAAAGCGGGCACAGCTCCTACGAGCAGTACTTC.

V usage is TRBV7-8 and J usage is TRBJ2-1; no firm D call. CDR3 size: 16 residues. Per germline, CDR1 SGHVS and CDR2 FQNEAQ. The ends were cut back, 4 bases at V and 5 bases at J, with 18 bases in the middle. CDR3 loop: CASSSKLGGGNNEQFF. The CDR3 DNA reads TGTGCCAGCAGCTCCAAGTTGGGCGGTGGAAACAATGAGCAGTTCTTC.

This clonotype was seen only a few times. The genes are TRBV20-1 and TRBJ2-2; D not certain. The CDR3 totals 14 residues. Germline CDR1 is DFQATT and CDR2 is SNEGSKA (reference sequence). V was shortened by 1 base and J by 0 bases, with 6 bases between the two germline ends. The chain's CDR3 is CSARGASNTGELFF. DNA of the CDR3: TGCAGTGCTAGAGGAGCGTCGAACACCGGGGAGCTGTTTTTT.

This clonotype was detected only once. This rearrangement joins TRBV28 to TRBJ2-7, with unresolved D. V gave up 5 bases and J gave up 4 bases, with 12 bases separating them. The CDR3 runs to 13 residues. Germline V gene lookup returns CDR1 MDHEN and CDR2 SYDVKM. The CDR3 DNA reads as TGTGCCAGCAGTAACTTAGCCTTATACGAGCAGTACTTC. Its protein is CASSNLALYEQYF.

This clonotype was seen only a few times. This rearrangement joins TRBV25-1 to TRBJ2-2, with 9 bases matching TRBD1. Trimming at V came to 8 bases and at J to 5 bases, leaving 3 bases not matched to a gene. This CDR3 is 13 amino acids long. Germline loops: CDR1 MGHDK, CDR2 SYGVNS. The CDR3 spells CASLQGATGELFF. The CDR3 DNA sequence: TGTGCCAGCCTACAGGGGGCGACCGGGGAGCTGTTTTTT.

This clonotype was observed a handful of times. V usage is TRBV27 and J usage is TRBJ2-3; 12 bases are shared with TRBD2. This CDR3 has 14 residues. In germline, CDR1 is MNHEY, CDR2 SMNVEV (reference sequence). The J segment lost 6 bases and the V segment lost 10 bases, leaving 8 bases of the junction unmatched. Written as DNA, the CDR3 is TGTGCCACCCGACTAGCGGGAGCTATGGATACGCAGTATTTT. Residues: CATRLAGAMDTQYF.

The chain recombines TRBV12-3 or TRBV12-4 with TRBJ2-1, with D perhaps matching TRBD2 (5 bases). The CDR3 runs to 15 residues. Trimming shortened V by 6 bases and J by 6 bases, and 18 bases separated the two germline ends. The CDR3: CASRSPPTISNEQFF. In nucleotides, the CDR3 is TGTGCCAGCAGATCGCCCCCGACTATTTCCAATGAGCAGTTCTTC.

This clonotype was seen more than once but under ten times. The chain links TRBV24-1 to TRBJ1-2, with 9 bases aligning to TRBD1. Germline CDR1 and CDR2: KGHDR and SFDVKD. V lost 4 bases, J lost 10 bases, and 6 bases stayed unmatched. CDR3 size: 13 residues. For the CDR3, the DNA is TGTGCCACCAGTGAGGCTGGGACAGGGTACTACACCTTC. This gives the protein CATSEAGTGYYTF.

The chain couples TRBV3-1 to TRBJ2-7; TRBD1 agrees at 12 bases. The germline CDR1 and CDR2 sequences are LGHDT and YNNKEL (reference sequence). V shed 2 bases and J 7 bases; nucleotides not matched to a gene: 6. This CDR3 spans 15 amino acids. CDR3 residues: CASSQMGQGADEQYF. In DNA form, the CDR3 reads TGTGCCAGCAGCCAAATGGGACAGGGGGCGGATGAGCAGTACTTC.

This clonotype turned up a few times. J is TRBJ2-5 and V is TRBV20-1; D is unresolved. This CDR3 has 12 amino acids. Germline V CDR1 and CDR2: DFQATT, SNEGSKA (reference sequence). Trimming shortened V by 2 bases and J by 2 bases, and 6 bases separated the two germline ends. CDR3 bases: TGCAGTGCTAGACAGAATCAAGAGACCCAGTACTTC. It yields the protein CSARQNQETQYF.

This clonotype has just a few counts. This rearrangement joins TRBV20-1 to TRBJ1-2, with D uncertain. Germline CDR1 DFQATT, CDR2 SNEGSKA (reference sequence). CDR3 size: 11 residues. V lost 6 bases and J lost 8, with 13 bases in between. The CDR3 sequence: CSADVSGGYTF. The DNA for the CDR3 is TGCAGTGCCGATGTCTCGGGAGGCTACACCTTC.

This clonotype was observed a handful of times. V usage is TRBV5-1 and J usage is TRBJ2-1; 11 nucleotides match TRBD1. V lost 0 bases to trimming and J lost 6 bases; unmatched junction nucleotides: 5. The CDR3 spans 16 residues. CDR1 SGHRS and CDR2 YFSETQ come from the germline V gene. This chain's CDR3 is CASSLEGTGGFNEQFF. CDR3 DNA: TGCGCCAGCAGCTTGGAAGGGACAGGGGGATTCAATGAGCAGTTCTTC.

This clonotype showed up many times. This sequence joins TRBV2 and TRBJ2-3; TRBD1 agrees at 10 bases. The trim removed 6 bases at V and 1 base at J, leaving 4 bases unmatched. Germline CDR1 reads SNHLY; CDR2 reads FYNNEI. This CDR3 is built from 15 residues. CDR3 coding DNA: TGTGCCAGCAGCGGACAGGGGGTTCGCACAGATACGCAGTATTTT. Translation: CASSGQGVRTDTQYF.

This chain uses TRBV20-1 with TRBJ1-2, with a weak D call TRBD1 (6 bases). Trimming took 3 bases from V and 5 from J, leaving 7 bases between them. CDR3 length: 11 amino acids. The germline gives CDR1 DFQATT, CDR2 SNEGSKA (reference sequence). Written as DNA, the CDR3 is TGCAGTGCTAGCAGGGGATATGGCTACACCTTC. Translation: CSASRGYGYTF.

This chain joins TRBV7-9 and TRBJ1-5, with TRBD1 matching 7 bases. The trim removed 4 bases at V and 6 bases at J, leaving 6 bases unmatched. Germline values: CDR1 SEHNR, CDR2 FQNEAQ (reference sequence). This CDR3 is built from 14 residues. CDR3 residues: CASSSSGDSQPQHF. Written as DNA, the CDR3 is TGTGCCAGCAGCTCTTCAGGGGACAGTCAGCCCCAGCATTTT.

This clonotype was picked up many times. This sequence joins TRBV6-1 and TRBJ1-2; 7 positions match TRBD1. V was pared by 5 bases and J by 5 bases, with 8 bases of the junction left unmatched. The CDR3 is 14 amino acids. Germline CDR1 MNHNS, CDR2 SASEGT. The CDR3 coding sequence is TGTGCCAGCAGTCTCCAAGGGGGCGGGTATGGCTACACCTTC. This gives the protein CASSLQGGGYGYTF.

The V call is TRBV5-1, the J call TRBJ2-5; TRBD1 matches 10 bases. CDR3 length: 16 amino acids. Germline V gives CDR1 SGHRS, CDR2 YFSETQ. Germline trimming cut 4 bases from V and 5 bases from J; bases unmatched to any gene: 11. The chain's CDR3 is CASSQIRRQGAETQYF. The DNA for the CDR3 is TGCGCCAGCAGCCAGATTAGGCGACAGGGGGCGGAGACCCAGTACTTC. The full variable domain, completed using reference TRBV5-1 and TRBJ2-5, is KAGVTQTPRYLIKTRGQQVTLSCSPISGHRSVSWYQQTPGQGLQFLFEYFSETQRNKGNFPGRFSGRQFSNSRSEMNVSTLELGDSALYLCASSQIRRQGAETQYFGPGTRLLVL.

The chain employs TRBV12-3 or TRBV12-4 and TRBJ2-1; possibly TRBD2 for D (6 bases). The CDR3 has 16 residues. V lost 5 bases, J lost 2 bases, and 16 bases lay in between. The CDR3 coding sequence is TGTGCCAGCAGTCACTTCAGCGGGCGAACCTACAATGAGCAGTTCTTC. Translated: CASSHFSGRTYNEQFF.